Below, 21 T cell receptor beta chains from the same sample are listed, as sequenced in a study of Ad26.COV2.S vaccination and SARS-CoV-2 variants. Clones were sequenced by immunoSEQ multiplex PCR, and TCRdb holds only the in-frame ones, with some missing. The sample records around 170,000 clones, around nine tenths being singletons. The sample here was peripheral blood, taken after recovery from COVID-19. These receptor sequences come from a human donor who had recovered from COVID-19.

This chain uses TRBV3-1 (or the pseudogene TRBV3-2) with TRBJ2-1, with a tentative D call TRBD1 (5 bases). Germline values: CDR1 LGHDT, CDR2 YNNKEL (reference sequence). Trimming left V 0 bases short and J 7 bases short, with 13 bases between. The CDR3 contains 15 residues. In nucleotides, the CDR3 is TGTGCCAGCAGCCAAGATAACAGGCCAAGGAATGAGCAGTTCTTC. Translated: CASSQDNRPRNEQFF.

The chain uses TRBV28 and TRBJ2-7, with D tentatively TRBD2 (5 bases). The CDR3 covers 14 residues. Germline lookup yields CDR1 MDHEN and CDR2 SYDVKM. The ends were cut back, 3 bases at V and 8 bases at J, with 17 bases in the middle. CDR3 nucleotides: TGTGCCAGCAGTTTGGAAGGAGGCCTTGCAAAGCAGTACTTC. Translation gives CASSLEGGLAKQYF. Full variable domain (missing parts from reference TRBV28 and TRBJ2-7): DVKVTQSSRYLVKRTGEKVFLECVQDMDHENMFWYRQDPGLGLRLIYFSYDVKMKEKGDIPEGYSVSREKKERFSLILESASTNQTSMYLCASSLEGGLAKQYFGPGTRLTVT.

The chain joins TRBV29-1 to TRBJ2-5, with D unresolved. This CDR3 region has 13 residues. V shed 5 bases and J shed 5 bases, with 15 bases lying between them. CDR1 and CDR2 from the germline V gene are SQVTM and ANQGSEA. CDR3 sequence: CSVLPKGWETQYF. CDR3 DNA sequence: TGCAGCGTTCTTCCGAAGGGTTGGGAGACCCAGTACTTC. The whole variable domain, remainder taken from reference TRBV29-1 and TRBJ2-5, is SAVISQKPSRDICQRGTSLTIQCQVDSQVTMMFWYRQQPGQSLTLIATANQGSEATYESGFVIDKFPISRPNLTFSTLTVSNMSPEDSSIYLCSVLPKGWETQYFGPGTRLLVL.

This clone came up once. The chain employs TRBV4-1 and TRBJ2-3; no clear D gene. This CDR3 spans 17 amino acids. V was shortened by 3 bases and J by 2 bases, with 18 bases between the two germline ends. The germline CDR1 and CDR2 sequences are MGHRA and YSYEKL. CDR3 nucleotide sequence: TGCGCCAGCAGCCACGGGTTGAATACCTATAACACAGATACGCAGTATTTT. This gives the protein CASSHGLNTYNTDTQYF.

This sequence joins TRBV5-5 and TRBJ2-1, with D perhaps given as TRBD1 or TRBD2 (5 bases each). Germline V lookup: CDR1 SGHKS, CDR2 YYEKEE (reference sequence). The CDR3 has 12 residues. Trimming pared 2 bases from V and 7 bases from J, leaving 7 bases between. The CDR3 region is CASSFGGNEQFF. The CDR3 coding sequence is TGTGCCAGCAGCTTTGGGGGTAATGAGCAGTTCTTC.

The chain combines TRBV25-1 with TRBJ1-1; the D gene is possibly TRBD1 (6 bases). Germline V gene data show CDR1 as MGHDK and CDR2 as SYGVNS. V lost 2 bases, J lost 1 base, and 8 bases lay in between. CDR3 length: 14 amino acids. CDR3 amino acids: CASSERTANTEAFF. The CDR3 coding sequence is TGTGCCAGCAGTGAACGGACAGCGAACACTGAAGCTTTCTTT.

This chain joins TRBV3-1 (or the pseudogene TRBV3-2) and TRBJ1-3, with D perhaps matching TRBD1 (6 bases). Trimming removed 5 bases at V and 0 bases at J, with 17 bases between. The CDR3 is 17 residues long. Germline V gives CDR1 LGHDT, CDR2 YNNKEL (reference sequence). The CDR3 loop reads CASSGPIRGRSGNTIYF. The CDR3 nucleotides read TGTGCCAGCAGCGGGCCTATCAGGGGCCGCTCTGGAAACACCATATATTTT.

The chain is built from TRBV5-5 and TRBJ1-3; 9 bases line up with TRBD1. The CDR3 runs to 18 residues. Germline CDR1 and CDR2: SGHKS and YYEKEE (reference sequence). The trim removed 0 bases at V and 0 bases at J, leaving 7 bases unmatched. This CDR3 reads CASSLGQGEFNSGNTIYF. CDR3 coding DNA: TGTGCCAGCAGCTTGGGACAGGGGGAGTTTAACTCTGGAAACACCATATATTTT.

V and J are TRBV7-9 and TRBJ2-7, with D unclear. Germline V gene lookup returns CDR1 SEHNR and CDR2 FQNEAQ (reference sequence). The ends were cut back, 2 bases at V and 5 bases at J, with 7 bases in the middle. The CDR3 loop spans 12 amino acids. CDR3 in DNA: TGTGCCAGCAGCTTACCGGTGGACGAGCAGTACTTC. It codes for CASSLPVDEQYF. Variable domain in full (rest from reference TRBV7-9 and TRBJ2-7): DTGVSQNPRHKITKRGQNVTFRCDPISEHNRLYWYRQTLGQGPEFLTYFQNEAQLEKSRLLSDRFSAERPKGSFSTLEIQRTEQGDSAMYLCASSLPVDEQYFGPGTRLTVT.

J is TRBJ2-1 and V is TRBV11-1; TRBD1 aligns across 8 bases. V shed 0 bases, J shed 6 bases, and the junction held 4 bases outside the gene matches. Germline values: CDR1 SGHAT, CDR2 FQDESV (reference sequence). The CDR3 consists of 15 residues. This CDR3 is CASSLAIDRGNEQFF. The CDR3 nucleotides are TGTGCCAGCAGCTTAGCGATAGACAGGGGCAATGAGCAGTTCTTC.

This sequence joins TRBV7-8 and TRBJ1-1; D possibly corresponds to TRBD1 (5 bases). From germline, CDR1 is SGHVS and CDR2 FQNEAQ. The CDR3 spans 13 residues. Deletions cut 4 bases from V and 6 bases from J, with 12 bases between. The CDR3 spells CASSSARGAEAFF. The CDR3 DNA follows: TGTGCCAGCAGCTCCGCTCGGGGGGCTGAAGCTTTCTTT.

J is TRBJ1-6 and V is TRBV19, with D maybe TRBD1 (5 bases). Germline V gene sequence: CDR1 LNHDA, CDR2 SQIVND (reference sequence). This CDR3 has 15 residues. The germline V and J ends were trimmed by 0 bases and 10 bases, with 13 bases remaining between them. The CDR3 sequence: CASSIDQGMGSPLHF. The CDR3 DNA follows: TGTGCCAGTAGTATAGATCAGGGTATGGGATCACCCCTCCACTTT. The full variable domain, rest sourced from reference TRBV19 and TRBJ1-6, is DGGITQSPKYLFRKEGQNVTLSCEQNLNHDAMYWYRQDPGQGLRLIYYSQIVNDFQKGDIAEGYSVSREKKESFPLTVTSAQKNPTAFYLCASSIDQGMGSPLHFGNGTRLTVT.

The chain couples TRBV28 to TRBJ2-3; TRBD1 is a possible D gene (5 bases). CDR3 size: 16 residues. Germline V lookup: CDR1 MDHEN, CDR2 SYDVKM. The V end lost 3 bases, the J end lost 2 bases, and 15 bases lay between the germline ends. The chain's CDR3 is CASSFPRQYYTDTQYF. CDR3 DNA sequence: TGTGCCAGCAGTTTTCCTAGACAGTACTACACAGATACGCAGTATTTT.

DNA of the CDR3: TGTGCCAGCAGCCCCGGGGACCGCAATGAGCAGTTCTTC. Residues: CASSPGDRNEQFF. The chain carries TRBV7-9 and TRBJ2-1; either TRBD1 or TRBD2 may fit D (5 bases each). Trimming left V 5 bases short and J 6 bases short, with 11 bases between. CDR3 length equals 13 residues. Germline assignment: CDR1 SEHNR and CDR2 FQNEAQ (reference sequence).

The rearrangement links TRBV19 to TRBJ1-5; D unresolved. Trimming shortened V by 3 bases and J by 3 bases, and 9 bases separated the two germline ends. CDR1 LNHDA and CDR2 SQIVND come from the germline V gene (reference sequence). This CDR3 region has 14 residues. CDR3 region: CASSIGRLNQPQHF. The CDR3 DNA is TGTGCCAGTAGTATTGGTCGCCTCAATCAGCCCCAGCATTTT.

The chain is built from TRBV6-2 or TRBV6-3 and TRBJ1-5, with unresolved D. V lost 0 bases to trimming and J lost 2 bases, with 23 bases between them. This CDR3 has 20 amino acids. Germline lookup yields CDR1 MNHEY and CDR2 SVGEGT. CDR3 bases: TGTGCCAGCAGTTACTCGGTAGGGTTATTGGATTATGGTGGCAATCAGCCCCAGCATTTT. Its protein is CASSYSVGLLDYGGNQPQHF.

V usage is TRBV24-1 and J usage is TRBJ1-2; no reliable D call. The V end lost 5 bases, the J end lost 2 bases, and 2 bases lay between the germline ends. CDR1 is KGHDR and CDR2 is SFDVKD in the germline V gene. The CDR3 is 11 amino acids. The CDR3 DNA sequence: TGTGCCACCAGTGGCAACTATGGCTACACCTTC. Translation: CATSGNYGYTF.

The J gene is TRBJ1-2, the V gene TRBV24-1; the D gene is possibly TRBD1 (6 bases). Germline assignment: CDR1 KGHDR and CDR2 SFDVKD. Trimming left V 5 bases short and J 7 bases short, with 13 bases between. The CDR3 has 13 residues. In DNA, the CDR3 is TGTGCCACCAGTGGGGCAGGGGAGAGTGGCTACACCTTC. This sequence encodes CATSGAGESGYTF.

The chain links TRBV5-1 to TRBJ2-7; 8 bases are shared with TRBD1. There are 15 residues in the CDR3. The V gene end was trimmed by 5 bases and the J gene end by 2 bases; junction bases not matched to a gene: 9. Germline assignment: CDR1 SGHRS and CDR2 YFSETQ. The CDR3 sequence is CASRKSGQGTYEQYF. In DNA, the CDR3 is TGCGCCAGCAGAAAGAGCGGACAGGGCACCTACGAGCAGTACTTC.

This clone occurred a few times. V gene TRBV19 combines with J gene TRBJ1-5, with D hard to call. The CDR3 is 13 amino acids. V lost 4 bases, J lost 7 bases, and 11 bases lay in between. Germline V gene lookup returns CDR1 LNHDA and CDR2 SQIVND (reference sequence). CDR3 DNA sequence: TGTGCCAGTAGTAGAGGGAGGGCGCAGCCCCAGCATTTT. Protein product: CASSRGRAQPQHF. Together with reference TRBV19 and TRBJ1-5, the CDR3 gives the full variable domain: DGGITQSPKYLFRKEGQNVTLSCEQNLNHDAMYWYRQDPGQGLRLIYYSQIVNDFQKGDIAEGYSVSREKKESFPLTVTSAQKNPTAFYLCASSRGRAQPQHFGDGTRLSIL.

The gene calls are TRBV10-2 and TRBJ1-4; D is uncertain. V shed 10 bases and J shed 4 bases, with 13 bases lying between them. This CDR3 has 13 residues. Germline CDR1 and CDR2: WSHSY and SAAADI. The CDR3 region is CATTHGLNEKLFF. DNA for the CDR3: TGCGCCACTACACATGGGCTTAATGAAAAACTGTTTTTT.